This TCR beta chain was retrieved from a study of blood T cell repertoires in COVID-19. V was clipped by 4 bases and J by 2 bases; unmatched bases: 4. Germline V gene lookup returns CDR1 KGHSH and CDR2 LQKENI. CDR3 length: 17 amino acids. Only one count was recorded for this clone. This table comes from immunoSEQ multiplex PCR, and its TCRdb copy is limited to in-frame clones, with some not included. The table shows about 410,000 clones, with around 90% occurring only once. This rearrangement joins TRBV18 to TRBJ2-6; 11 bases agree with TRBD1. The TCR comes from a man younger than 35 who had recovered from COVID-19. Sequencing was done on a sample of PBMCs or T cells enriched from blood (not recorded which). CDR3: CASSRRTGGAGANVLTF. CDR3 in DNA: TGTGCCAGCTCACGCCGGACAGGGGGCGCTGGGGCCAACGTCCTGACTTTC.